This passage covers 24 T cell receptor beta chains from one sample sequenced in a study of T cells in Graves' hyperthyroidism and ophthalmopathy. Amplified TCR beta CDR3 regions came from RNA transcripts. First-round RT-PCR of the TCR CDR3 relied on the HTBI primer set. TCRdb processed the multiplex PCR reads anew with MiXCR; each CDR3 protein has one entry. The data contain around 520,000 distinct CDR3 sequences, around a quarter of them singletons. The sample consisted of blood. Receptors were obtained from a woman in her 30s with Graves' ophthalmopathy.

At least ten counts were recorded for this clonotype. The CDR3 region has the DNA TGCAGTGCTAAGACCCTAGACAGAACTCAAGAGACCCAGTACTTC. Translated, it gives CSAKTLDRTQETQYF. This chain connects TRBV20-1 to TRBJ2-5, with D possibly matching TRBD1 (5 bases). CDR1 is DFQATT and CDR2 is SNEGSKA in the germline V gene (reference sequence). Trimming cost V 4 bases and J 2 bases, with 17 bases left between them. The CDR3 extends over 15 amino acids.

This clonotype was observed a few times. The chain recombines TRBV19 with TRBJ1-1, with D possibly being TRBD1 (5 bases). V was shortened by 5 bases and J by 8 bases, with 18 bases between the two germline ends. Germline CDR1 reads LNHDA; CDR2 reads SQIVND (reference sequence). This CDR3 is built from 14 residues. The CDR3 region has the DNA TGTGCCAGTAGTGGCCGGACAAGAGAGGGAGAAGCTTTCTTT. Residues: CASSGRTREGEAFF.

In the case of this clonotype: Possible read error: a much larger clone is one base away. CDR3 sequence reads: CSVGDTGELFF. The DNA of the CDR3 is TGCAGCGTTGGGGACACCGGGGAGCTGTTTTTT. This rearrangement joins TRBV29-1 to TRBJ2-2; D unresolved. Per the germline V gene, CDR1 is SQVTM and CDR2 is ANQGSEA. This CDR3 contains 11 residues. Trimming removed 4 bases at V and 3 bases at J, with 3 bases between.

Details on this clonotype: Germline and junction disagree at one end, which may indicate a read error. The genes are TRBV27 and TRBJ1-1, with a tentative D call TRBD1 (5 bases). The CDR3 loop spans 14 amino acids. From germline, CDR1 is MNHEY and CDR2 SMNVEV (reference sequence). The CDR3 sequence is CASSSGRLNTESFF. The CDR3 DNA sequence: TGTGCCAGCAGTTCGGGACGCTTGAACACTGAATCTTTCTTT.

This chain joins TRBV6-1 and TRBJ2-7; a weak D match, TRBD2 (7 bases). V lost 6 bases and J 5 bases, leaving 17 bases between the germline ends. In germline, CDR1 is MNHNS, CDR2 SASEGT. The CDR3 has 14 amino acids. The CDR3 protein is CASSSGTKGDEQYF. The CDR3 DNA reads TGTGCCAGCAGCTCCGGGACTAAGGGGGACGAGCAGTACTTC.

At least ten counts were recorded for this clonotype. CDR3 nucleotide sequence: TGTGCCAGCAGTTTAAGGGGGGGCCAAGATTACGAGCAGTACTTC. This sequence encodes CASSLRGGQDYEQYF. V and J are TRBV12-3 or TRBV12-4 and TRBJ2-7, with D tentatively TRBD2 (7 bases). V was clipped by 2 bases and J by 4 bases, with 15 bases between them. The CDR3 sequence is 15 residues long.

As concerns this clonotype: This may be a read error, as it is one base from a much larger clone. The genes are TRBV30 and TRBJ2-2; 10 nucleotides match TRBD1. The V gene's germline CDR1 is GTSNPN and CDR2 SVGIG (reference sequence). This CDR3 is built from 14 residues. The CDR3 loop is CALDRGRSTGEPFF. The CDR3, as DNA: TGTGCCTTGGACAGGGGGAGAAGCACCGGGGAGCCGTTTTTT.

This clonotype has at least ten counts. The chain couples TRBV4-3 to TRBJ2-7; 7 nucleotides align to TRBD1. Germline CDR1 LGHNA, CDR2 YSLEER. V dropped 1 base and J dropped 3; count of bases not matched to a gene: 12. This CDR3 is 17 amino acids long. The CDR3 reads CASSQGVAQGQSYEQYF. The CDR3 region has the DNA TGCGCCAGCAGCCAAGGGGTCGCTCAGGGACAGAGCTACGAGCAGTACTTC.

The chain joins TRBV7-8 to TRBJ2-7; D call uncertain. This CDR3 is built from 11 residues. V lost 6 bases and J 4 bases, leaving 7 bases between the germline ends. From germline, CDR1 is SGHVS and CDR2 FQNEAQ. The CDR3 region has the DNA TGTGCCAGCAGGTCCGGTTACGAGCAGTACTTC. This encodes CASRSGYEQYF. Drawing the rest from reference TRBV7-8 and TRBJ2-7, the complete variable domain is GAGVSQSPRYKVAKRGQDVALRCDPISGHVSLFWYQQALGQGPEFLTYFQNEAQLDKSGLPSDRFFAERPEGSVSTLKIQRTQQEDSAVYLCASRSGYEQYFGPGTRLTVT.

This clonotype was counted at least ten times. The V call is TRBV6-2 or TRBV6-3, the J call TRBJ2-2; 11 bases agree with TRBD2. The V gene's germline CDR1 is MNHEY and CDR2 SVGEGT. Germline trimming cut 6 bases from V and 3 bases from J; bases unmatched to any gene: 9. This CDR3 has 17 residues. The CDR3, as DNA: TGTGCCAGCAGACTAGCGGGGGCCCACCGAGACACCGGGGAGCTGTTTTTT. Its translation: CASRLAGAHRDTGELFF.

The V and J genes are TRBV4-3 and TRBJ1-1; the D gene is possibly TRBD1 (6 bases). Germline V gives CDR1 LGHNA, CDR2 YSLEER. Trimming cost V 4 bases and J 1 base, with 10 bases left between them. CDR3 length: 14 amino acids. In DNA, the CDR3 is TGCGCCAGCAGCCGACAGACAGGGAACACTGAAGCTTTCTTT. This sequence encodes CASSRQTGNTEAFF.

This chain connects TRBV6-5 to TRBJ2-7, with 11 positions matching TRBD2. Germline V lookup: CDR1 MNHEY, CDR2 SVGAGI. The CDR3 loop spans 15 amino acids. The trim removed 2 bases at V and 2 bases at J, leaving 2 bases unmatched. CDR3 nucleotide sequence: TGTGCCAGCAGTTACACTAGCGGGAGCCCCTACGAGCAGTACTTC. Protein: CASSYTSGSPYEQYF.

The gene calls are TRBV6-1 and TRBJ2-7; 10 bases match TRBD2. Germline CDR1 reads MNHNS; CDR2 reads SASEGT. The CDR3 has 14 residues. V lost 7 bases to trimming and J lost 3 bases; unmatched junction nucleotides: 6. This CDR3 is CASNPAGGDYEQYF. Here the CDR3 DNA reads TGTGCCAGCAACCCAGCGGGAGGGGACTACGAGCAGTACTTC.

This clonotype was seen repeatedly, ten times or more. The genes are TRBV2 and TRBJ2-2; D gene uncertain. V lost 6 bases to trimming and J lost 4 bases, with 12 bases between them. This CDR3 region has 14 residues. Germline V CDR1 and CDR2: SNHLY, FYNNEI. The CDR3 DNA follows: TGTGCCAGCAGGACCTTGGTGAGCACCGGGGAGCTGTTTTTT. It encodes CASRTLVSTGELFF.

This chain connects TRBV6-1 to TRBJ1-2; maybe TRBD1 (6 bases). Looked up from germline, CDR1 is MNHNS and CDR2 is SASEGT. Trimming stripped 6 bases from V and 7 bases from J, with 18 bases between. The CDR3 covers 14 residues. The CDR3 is CASRATGGLIGYTF. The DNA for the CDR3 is TGTGCCAGCAGGGCGACAGGTGGTCTTATTGGCTACACCTTC.

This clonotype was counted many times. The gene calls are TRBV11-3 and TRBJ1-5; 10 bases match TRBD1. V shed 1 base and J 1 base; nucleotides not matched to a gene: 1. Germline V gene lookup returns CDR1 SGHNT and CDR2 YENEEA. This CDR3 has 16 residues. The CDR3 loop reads CASSLGTGGSNQPQHF. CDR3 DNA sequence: TGTGCCAGCAGCTTAGGGACAGGGGGAAGCAATCAGCCCCAGCATTTT.

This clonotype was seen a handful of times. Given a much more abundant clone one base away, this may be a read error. The CDR3 DNA sequence: TGCAGCGTTTTCGACAACACCGGGGAGCTGTGTTTT. Amino acids: CSVFDNTGELCF. J is TRBJ2-2 and V is TRBV29-1; D perhaps matches TRBD2 (5 bases). Per germline, CDR1 SQVTM and CDR2 ANQGSEA. The CDR3 is 12 residues long.

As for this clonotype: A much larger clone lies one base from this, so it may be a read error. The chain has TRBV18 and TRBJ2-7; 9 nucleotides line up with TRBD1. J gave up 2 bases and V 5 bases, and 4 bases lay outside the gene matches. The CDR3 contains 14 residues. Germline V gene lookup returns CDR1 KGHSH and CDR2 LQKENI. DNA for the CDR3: TGTGCCAGCTCAGCCCGGGACAGGGCCTACGAGCAGTACGTC. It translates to CASSARDRAYEQYV.

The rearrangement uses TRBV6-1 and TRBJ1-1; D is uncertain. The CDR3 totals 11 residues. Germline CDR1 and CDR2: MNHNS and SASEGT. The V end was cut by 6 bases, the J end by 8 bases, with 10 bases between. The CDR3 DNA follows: TGTGCCAGCAGGAGCAAGGTGGAAGCTTTCTTT. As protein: CASRSKVEAFF.

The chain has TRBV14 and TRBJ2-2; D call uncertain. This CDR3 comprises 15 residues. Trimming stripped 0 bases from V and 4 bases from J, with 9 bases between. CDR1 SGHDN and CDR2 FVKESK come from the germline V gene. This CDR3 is CASSQDRRSTGELFF. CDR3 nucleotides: TGTGCCAGCAGCCAAGATAGGCGTAGCACCGGGGAGCTGTTTTTT.

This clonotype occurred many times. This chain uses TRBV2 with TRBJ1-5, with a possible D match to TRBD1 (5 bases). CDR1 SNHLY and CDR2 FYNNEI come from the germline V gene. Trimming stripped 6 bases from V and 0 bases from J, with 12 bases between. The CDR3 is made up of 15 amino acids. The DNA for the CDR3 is TGTGCCAGCAGACAAGGGACGGATAGCAATCAGCCCCAGCATTTT. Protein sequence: CASRQGTDSNQPQHF.

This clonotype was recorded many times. For the CDR3, the DNA is TGTGCCAGCAGCCGGGGACAGTCAAATTCACCCCTCCACTTT. Residues: CASSRGQSNSPLHF. The rearrangement links TRBV6-2 or TRBV6-3 to TRBJ1-6; 7 bases are shared with TRBD1. Germline assignment: CDR1 MNHEY and CDR2 SVGEGT. J was trimmed by 7 bases and V by 6 bases; bases with no gene match: 6. CDR3 length: 14 amino acids.

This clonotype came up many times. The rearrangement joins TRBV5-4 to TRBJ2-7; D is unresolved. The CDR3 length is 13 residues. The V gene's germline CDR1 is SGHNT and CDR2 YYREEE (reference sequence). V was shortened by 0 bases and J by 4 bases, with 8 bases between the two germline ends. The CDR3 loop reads CASSLGRTYEQYF. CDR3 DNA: TGTGCCAGCAGCTTGGGCAGAACTTACGAGCAGTACTTC.

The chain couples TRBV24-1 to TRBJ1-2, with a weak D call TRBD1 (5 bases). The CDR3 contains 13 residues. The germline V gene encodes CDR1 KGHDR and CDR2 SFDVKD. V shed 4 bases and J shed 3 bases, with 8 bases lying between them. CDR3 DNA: TGTGCCACCAGTGAGGGGGTGGACTATGGCTACACCTTC. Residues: CATSEGVDYGYTF.